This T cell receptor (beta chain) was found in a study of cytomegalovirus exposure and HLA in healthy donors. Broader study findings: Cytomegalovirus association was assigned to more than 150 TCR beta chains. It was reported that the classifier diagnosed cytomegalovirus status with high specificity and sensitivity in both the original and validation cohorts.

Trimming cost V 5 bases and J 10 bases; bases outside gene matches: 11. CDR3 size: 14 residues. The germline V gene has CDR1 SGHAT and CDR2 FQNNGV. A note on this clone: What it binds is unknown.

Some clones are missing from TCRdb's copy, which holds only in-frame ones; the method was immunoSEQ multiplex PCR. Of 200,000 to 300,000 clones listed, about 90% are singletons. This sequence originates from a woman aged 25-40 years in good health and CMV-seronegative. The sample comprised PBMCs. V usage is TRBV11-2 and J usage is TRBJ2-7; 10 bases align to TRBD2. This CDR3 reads CASSQGVAGGKQYF. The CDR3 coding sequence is TGTGCCAGCAGCCAGGGGGTAGCGGGAGGTAAACAGTACTTC.